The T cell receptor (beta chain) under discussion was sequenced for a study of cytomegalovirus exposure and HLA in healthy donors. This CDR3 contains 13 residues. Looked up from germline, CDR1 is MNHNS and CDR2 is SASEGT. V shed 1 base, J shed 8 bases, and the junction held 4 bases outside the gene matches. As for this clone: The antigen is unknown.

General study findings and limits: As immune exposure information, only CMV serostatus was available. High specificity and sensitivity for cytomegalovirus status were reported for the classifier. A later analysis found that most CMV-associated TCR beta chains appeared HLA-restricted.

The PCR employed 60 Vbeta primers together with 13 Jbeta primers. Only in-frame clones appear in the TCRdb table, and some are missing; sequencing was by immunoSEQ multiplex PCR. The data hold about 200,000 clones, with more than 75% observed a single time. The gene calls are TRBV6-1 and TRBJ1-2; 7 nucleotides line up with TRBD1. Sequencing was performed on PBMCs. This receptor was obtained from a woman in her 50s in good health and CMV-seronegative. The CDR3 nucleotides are TGTGCCAGCAGTGAAGGGACAGGAGGCGGCTACACCTTC. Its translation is CASSEGTGGGYTF.